This passage covers 13 T cell receptor beta chains from one sample sequenced in a study of cytomegalovirus exposure and HLA in healthy donors. 60 Vbeta and 13 Jbeta primers were used in PCR. The table came from immunoSEQ multiplex PCR; TCRdb's copy has only in-frame clones and leaves some out. The repertoire consists of 84,000 or so clones, with about 80% occurring once and the leading ten covering 1.2% to 1.5%. The material sequenced was PBMCs. All receptors derive from a male donor in good health and CMV-seronegative.

This clone was observed a single time. The chain joins TRBV2 to TRBJ2-5, with TRBD2 as a possible D gene (6 bases). The closer fit of TRBJ2-7 to the DNA end suggests the J call may be wrong. This CDR3 region has 14 residues. The germline CDR1 and CDR2 sequences are SNHLY and FYNNEI. The DNA for the CDR3 is TGTGCCAGCAGGGGGAATAGCGGCCCCTACGAGCAGTACTTC. Its translation is CASRGNSGPYEQYF.

V usage is TRBV6-6 and J usage is TRBJ2-5; D is perhaps TRBD1 (6 bases). The J call may be mistaken, given a closer DNA end match to TRBJ2-7. Germline V gives CDR1 MNHNY, CDR2 SVGAGI (reference sequence). CDR3 length: 14 residues. As DNA, the CDR3 is TGTGCCAGCAGTTACACCTCGGACAGCTACGAGCAGTACTTC. This sequence encodes CASSYTSDSYEQYF.

As regards this clone: The junction shows a germline mismatch at one end, possibly a read error. J is TRBJ2-5 and V is TRBV7-7; TRBD2 agrees at 8 bases. The CDR3 is made up of 14 amino acids. Germline V CDR1 and CDR2: SSHAT, FNYEAQ (reference sequence). CDR3 amino acids: CASSQVAGQETQYF. In DNA, the CDR3 is TGTGCTAGCAGTCAAGTAGCGGGGCAAGAGACCCAGTACTTC.

The genes are TRBV10-1 and TRBJ2-5; tentatively, D is TRBD2 (5 bases). V gave up 2 bases and J gave up 11 bases, with 15 bases separating them. Germline V lookup: CDR1 WNHNN, CDR2 SYGVQD (reference sequence). The CDR3 length is 13 residues. CDR3 bases: TGCGCCAGCAGTGAGGCCCAGTCGAGGGAGCAGTACTTC. Its protein is CASSEAQSREQYF.

J is TRBJ2-3 and V is TRBV10-3; maybe TRBD2 (6 bases). V was clipped by 3 bases and J by 5 bases, with 15 bases between them. Germline lookup yields CDR1 ENHRY and CDR2 SYGVKD. The CDR3 has 15 residues. In DNA form, the CDR3 reads TGTGCCATCAGTGAATGGGGGGATACGGGAGATACGCAGTATTTT. Encoded protein: CAISEWGDTGDTQYF.

In this sample, this clone turned up once. For the CDR3, the DNA is TGTGCCAGCTCACCACCTTCCAGGGGTAGGGAGCAGTACTTC. Residues: CASSPPSRGREQYF. V is TRBV18 and J is TRBJ2-5, with D perhaps TRBD1 (6 bases). The germline V gene encodes CDR1 KGHSH and CDR2 LQKENI. This CDR3 contains 14 residues. V lost 0 bases and J 11 bases, leaving 16 bases between the germline ends.

V is TRBV6-1 and J is TRBJ2-1; D not resolved. The V end lost 4 bases, the J end lost 0 bases, and 10 bases lay between the germline ends. In germline, CDR1 is MNHNS, CDR2 SASEGT. CDR3 length equals 15 residues. The CDR3 loop is CASSAEEHSYNEQFF. The CDR3 coding sequence is TGTGCCAGCAGTGCTGAGGAACACTCCTACAATGAGCAGTTCTTC.

The gene calls are TRBV5-1 and TRBJ2-7, with TRBD2 identical over 9 bases. The CDR3 spans 14 residues. J was trimmed by 5 bases and V by 2 bases; bases with no gene match: 5. The germline CDR1 and CDR2 sequences are SGHRS and YFSETQ. CDR3 bases: TGCGCCAGCAGCTTTAGGACTAGCGATCACGAGCAGTACTTC. Encoded protein: CASSFRTSDHEQYF. The full variable domain, rest sourced from reference TRBV5-1 and TRBJ2-7, is KAGVTQTPRYLIKTRGQQVTLSCSPISGHRSVSWYQQTPGQGLQFLFEYFSETQRNKGNFPGRFSGRQFSNSRSEMNVSTLELGDSALYLCASSFRTSDHEQYFGPGTRLTVT.

This sequence joins TRBV27 and TRBJ2-1, with 11 bases that match TRBD2. The CDR3 extends over 17 amino acids. The germline V gene encodes CDR1 MNHEY and CDR2 SMNVEV (reference sequence). Trimming took 3 bases from V and 7 from J; bases not matched to a gene: 11. The CDR3 region is CASSFHSGLAGGNEQFF. The CDR3 DNA reads as TGTGCCAGCAGTTTCCATTCGGGGCTAGCGGGAGGAAATGAGCAGTTCTTC.

This chain connects TRBV5-5 to TRBJ2-5; no clear D. The CDR3 runs 14 residues. Between the trimmed V and J ends, which lost 7 bases and 2 bases, there was a span of 15 bases. Germline loops: CDR1 SGHKS, CDR2 YYEKEE (reference sequence). The CDR3 coding sequence is TGTGCCAGCGCCAGATTAGCCCATCAAGAGACCCAGTACTTC. Translated, it gives CASARLAHQETQYF. Full variable domain (remainder filled in from reference TRBV5-5 and TRBJ2-5): DAGVTQSPTHLIKTRGQQVTLRCSPISGHKSVSWYQQVLGQGPQFIFQYYEKEERGRGNFPDRFSARQFPNYSSELNVNALLLGDSALYLCASARLAHQETQYFGPGTRLLVL.

The genes are TRBV6-5 and TRBJ1-1; 8 bases are a match to TRBD1. The junction had 6 bases not matched to a gene; V was cut back by 4 bases and J by 5 bases. The CDR3 contains 14 residues. Germline CDR1 is MNHEY and CDR2 is SVGAGI. The CDR3 DNA sequence: TGTGCCAGCAGTTCAGGACAGGGCAAAACTGAAGCTTTCTTT. Translation gives CASSSGQGKTEAFF.

The V and J genes are TRBV23-1 and TRBJ2-3; TRBD1 agrees at 7 bases. TRBV23-1 is filed as an ORF, its function uncertain. V dropped 4 bases and J dropped 5; count of bases not matched to a gene: 21. The CDR3 is 19 amino acids. The CDR3 is CASSLVLTGPTGVGDTQYF. The CDR3 nucleotides read TGCGCCAGCAGTCTCGTATTGACAGGGCCCACCGGAGTTGGAGATACGCAGTATTTT.

This chain joins TRBV7-2 and TRBJ2-4; D is uncertain. CDR1 SGHTA and CDR2 FQGNSA come from the germline V gene. Trimming pared 2 bases from V and 9 bases from J, leaving 8 bases between. The CDR3 contains 12 residues. Here the CDR3 reads CASSLNKVIQYF. CDR3 bases: TGTGCCAGCAGCTTAAACAAAGTCATTCAGTACTTC.